A single sample is the source of the 27 T cell receptor beta chains below, sequenced in a study of T cells after yellow fever vaccination. TCRdb itself ran the 5' RACE reads through MiXCR, one entry per CDR3 protein. The data show a few hundred thousand distinct CDR3 sequences, 10% to 15% seen once. The specimen was CD4+ T cells sorted from PBMCs, collected 45 days after the yellow fever booster vaccination. The receptor source for this set is a man between 25 and 39 years old who received the YFV17D yellow fever vaccine.

The chain has TRBV7-2 and TRBJ2-7, with D possibly matching TRBD2 (6 bases). This CDR3 has 16 amino acids. Trimming shortened V by 8 bases and J by 6 bases, and 26 bases separated the two germline ends. Germline lookup yields CDR1 SGHTA and CDR2 FQGNSA. The CDR3 DNA reads TGTGCCAGCGGGATTGACGCGGGGCAGGGAGTTCGCGAGCAGTACTTC. Residues: CASGIDAGQGVREQYF.

The CDR3 region has the DNA TGCGCCAGCAGCTTGGACGGACAGGGCAATTCACCCCTCCACTTT. It codes for CASSLDGQGNSPLHF. J is TRBJ1-6 and V is TRBV5-1; 8 bases are a match to TRBD1. The CDR3 contains 15 residues. The V and J ends lost 0 bases and 7 bases, in that order; junction bases with no gene match: 3. Germline lookup yields CDR1 SGHRS and CDR2 YFSETQ.

This rearrangement joins TRBV5-1 to TRBJ2-1, with D possibly being TRBD2 (5 bases). Germline-derived CDR1 and CDR2 are SGHRS and YFSETQ. V lost 5 bases and J 3 bases, leaving 9 bases between the germline ends. CDR3 length: 13 residues. As DNA, the CDR3 is TGCGCCAGCAGGGAGGTCGTCTACAATGAGCAGTTCTTC. Protein sequence: CASREVVYNEQFF.

The sample holds a few counts of this clonotype. This rearrangement joins TRBV4-3 to TRBJ2-3, with 10 bases aligning to TRBD2. The V gene end was trimmed by 0 bases and the J gene end by 4 bases; junction bases not matched to a gene: 4. Germline V gene sequence: CDR1 LGHNA, CDR2 YSLEER. CDR3 size: 16 residues. The CDR3 DNA follows: TGCGCCAGCAGCCAAGAGACGCTAGCGGGAGCAGATACGCAGTATTTT. Encoded protein: CASSQETLAGADTQYF.

V is TRBV12-3 or TRBV12-4 and J is TRBJ2-1; D may match TRBD1 or TRBD2 (6 bases each). V lost 6 bases and J lost 9, with 18 bases in between. The CDR3 totals 14 residues. Written as DNA, the CDR3 is TGTGCCAGCAGGTGGACAGAGGGGGGTGTTGAGCAGTTCTTC. The encoded protein is CASRWTEGGVEQFF.

This clonotype was seen ten or more times. The rearrangement links TRBV7-2 to TRBJ2-5; 14 bases map to TRBD2. V lost 5 bases and J lost 5; bases outside the gene matches: 1. The germline gives CDR1 SGHTA, CDR2 FQGNSA. The CDR3 spans 14 residues. The CDR3 DNA reads TGTGCCAGCAGCAGGACTAGCGGGAGGGAGACCCAGTACTTC. Protein sequence: CASSRTSGRETQYF. The full variable domain, its missing parts supplied by reference TRBV7-2 and TRBJ2-5, is GAGVSQSPSNKVTEKGKDVELRCDPISGHTALYWYRQSLGQGLEFLIYFQGNSAPDKSGLPSDRFSAERTGGSVSTLTIQRTQQEDSAVYLCASSRTSGRETQYFGPGTRLLVL.

This clonotype was detected once. The rearrangement joins TRBV5-4 to TRBJ2-7; 9 positions agree with TRBD1. The CDR3 covers 15 residues. V lost 4 bases and J lost 1; bases outside the gene matches: 6. Germline CDR1 SGHNT, CDR2 YYREEE (reference sequence). In DNA, the CDR3 is TGTGCCAGCAGCCAACCGGGGACAGGGTCCTACGAGCAGTACTTC. Its translation is CASSQPGTGSYEQYF.

This clonotype was recorded a few times. V usage is TRBV7-2 and J usage is TRBJ2-1, with D uncertain. The CDR3 sequence is 12 residues long. In germline, CDR1 is SGHTA, CDR2 FQGNSA. Trimming removed 5 bases at V and 9 bases at J, with 11 bases between. CDR3: CASSPQVGEQFF. DNA of the CDR3: TGTGCCAGCAGCCCCCAGGTTGGTGAGCAGTTCTTC.

This clonotype has just a few counts. The chain couples TRBV6-1 to TRBJ2-2; 12 positions agree with TRBD2. There are 15 residues in the CDR3. Per the germline V gene, CDR1 is MNHNS and CDR2 is SASEGT. Germline trimming cut 6 bases from V and 6 bases from J; bases unmatched to any gene: 5. CDR3 nucleotides: TGTGCCAGCAGCTCTCTAGCGGGAGGGGCCGGGGAGCTGTTTTTT. It yields the protein CASSSLAGGAGELFF.

The chain has TRBV20-1 and TRBJ2-7; D is unresolved. This CDR3 is built from 13 residues. V was trimmed by 3 bases and J by 5 bases, leaving 14 bases between them. Germline V gene sequence: CDR1 DFQATT, CDR2 SNEGSKA (reference sequence). The CDR3 DNA reads as TGCAGTGCTAGGGCCGGGCAGAAGGACGAGCAGTACTTC. Encoded protein: CSARAGQKDEQYF.

In its sample, this clonotype was seen many times. V usage is TRBV7-8 and J usage is TRBJ2-3, with 9 bases lining up with TRBD2. The CDR3 contains 16 residues. Germline V gene lookup returns CDR1 SGHVS and CDR2 FQNEAQ. The V segment lost 5 bases and the J segment 3 bases; nucleotides outside the gene matches: 9. For the CDR3, the DNA is TGTGCCAGCAGCGCTCGTCGGCGGGAGGGAACAGATACGCAGTATTTT. Translation: CASSARRREGTDTQYF.

This clonotype was seen ten or more times. The chain employs TRBV29-1 and TRBJ1-1, with 7 bases lining up with TRBD1. The germline CDR1 and CDR2 sequences are SQVTM and ANQGSEA. The CDR3 loop spans 14 amino acids. Trimming removed 3 bases from V and 1 base from J; junction bases left unmatched: 5. CDR3 amino acids: CSVDKDRANTEAFF. In nucleotides, the CDR3 is TGCAGCGTTGACAAAGACAGGGCGAACACTGAAGCTTTCTTT.

This clonotype was counted only a few times. The chain carries TRBV4-2 and TRBJ1-6, with no clear D. V was cut by 0 bases and J by 8 bases, with 5 bases left in between. This CDR3 spans 13 amino acids. In germline, CDR1 is LGHNA, CDR2 YNFKEQ. The CDR3 region is CASSQDYDSPLHF. The CDR3 bases are TGTGCCAGCAGCCAAGATTATGATTCACCCCTCCACTTT.

The chain's CDR3 is CASSLDREYNSPLHF. Here the CDR3 DNA reads TGTGCCAGCAGTTTGGACAGGGAATATAATTCACCCCTCCACTTT. The chain uses TRBV27 and TRBJ1-6; the match to TRBD1 covers 8 bases. CDR3 length: 15 amino acids. The junction had 2 bases not matched to a gene; V was cut back by 3 bases and J by 4 bases. CDR1 MNHEY and CDR2 SMNVEV come from the germline V gene (reference sequence).

This clonotype was seen more than once but under ten times. The chain is built from TRBV29-1 and TRBJ2-5, with a tentative D call TRBD1 (6 bases). CDR1 SQVTM and CDR2 ANQGSEA come from the germline V gene. The CDR3 contains 13 residues. Trimming left V 4 bases short and J 7 bases short, with 16 bases between. The CDR3 DNA sequence: TGCAGCGTTGGACAGGCGGAGTGGGGGACCCAGTACTTC. Protein product: CSVGQAEWGTQYF.

This clonotype was observed a handful of times. This chain links TRBV24-1 with TRBJ2-1; no definite D call. The CDR3 runs 13 residues. Germline CDR1 KGHDR, CDR2 SFDVKD. Trimming shortened V by 8 bases and J by 9 bases, and 16 bases separated the two germline ends. The CDR3 region is CATTDSTVREQFF. CDR3 DNA sequence: TGTGCCACCACCGACTCTACAGTGCGTGAGCAGTTCTTC.

The chain joins TRBV5-1 to TRBJ2-1; 8 bases fit TRBD2. Germline CDR1 SGHRS, CDR2 YFSETQ. This CDR3 is 17 amino acids long. V dropped 7 bases and J dropped 0; count of bases not matched to a gene: 12. DNA of the CDR3: TGCGCCAGCTCGCCGGGAGGGTTCCGTAGCTCCTACAATGAGCAGTTCTTC. The encoded protein is CASSPGGFRSSYNEQFF.

This clonotype was seen at least ten times. The rearrangement joins TRBV7-2 to TRBJ2-7, with 7 nucleotides matching TRBD1. The CDR3 totals 12 residues. J lost 5 bases, V lost 5 bases, and 3 bases had no gene match. Germline V gives CDR1 SGHTA, CDR2 FQGNSA. The CDR3 coding sequence is TGTGCCAGCAGCCGACAGGGCAACGAGCAGTACTTC. It is translated as CASSRQGNEQYF.

This clonotype was seen only a few times. The gene calls are TRBV11-2 and TRBJ2-5, with 8 bases that match TRBD2. The CDR3 length is 15 residues. CDR1 SGHAT and CDR2 FQNNGV come from the germline V gene. V shed 5 bases, J shed 5 bases, and the junction held 10 bases outside the gene matches. As DNA, the CDR3 is TGTGCCAGCAGCCGCCGTAGCGGGGCCCGGGAGACCCAGTACTTC. Encoded protein: CASSRRSGARETQYF.

There are a few counts of this clonotype. This chain connects TRBV4-3 to TRBJ2-3; 9 nucleotides agree with TRBD1. The trim removed 5 bases at V and 5 bases at J, leaving 14 bases unmatched. The CDR3 length is 17 residues. In germline, CDR1 is LGHNA, CDR2 YSLEER. The CDR3: CASSSHFGQGFGDTQYF. In DNA form, the CDR3 reads TGCGCCAGCAGCTCCCACTTTGGACAGGGGTTTGGAGATACGCAGTATTTT.

This clonotype came up a few times. This chain links TRBV11-2 with TRBJ2-1; the match to TRBD2 covers 8 bases. The CDR3 extends over 15 amino acids. The V gene's germline CDR1 is SGHAT and CDR2 FQNNGV. V gave up 1 base and J gave up 4 bases; unmatched junction bases: 3. CDR3 nucleotides: TGTGCCAGCAGCTTAGTAGCGGGAAATTACAATGAGCAGTTCTTC. Protein sequence: CASSLVAGNYNEQFF. Variable domain in full (rest from reference TRBV11-2 and TRBJ2-1): EAGVAQSPRYKIIEKRQSVAFWCNPISGHATLYWYQQILGQGPKLLIQFQNNGVVDDSQLPKDRFSAERLKGVDSTLKIQPAKLEDSAVYLCASSLVAGNYNEQFFGPGTRLTVL.

The J gene is TRBJ2-2, the V gene TRBV29-1; 7 bases are shared with TRBD1. The CDR3 has 13 amino acids. Trimming at V came to 6 bases and at J to 0 bases, leaving 1 base not matched to a gene. Germline assignment: CDR1 SQVTM and CDR2 ANQGSEA. The CDR3 nucleotides are TGCAGCGTGGGACAGTCGAACACCGGGGAGCTGTTTTTT. Translated: CSVGQSNTGELFF.

V and J are TRBV24-1 and TRBJ2-1; D unresolved. V shed 4 bases and J shed 11 bases, with 11 bases lying between them. The germline V gene has CDR1 KGHDR and CDR2 SFDVKD. The CDR3 has 12 residues. For the CDR3, the DNA is TGTGCCACCAGTGAACAAAAAGTACAGCAGTTCTTC. As protein: CATSEQKVQQFF.

In its sample, this clonotype was seen a few times. This rearrangement joins TRBV5-1 to TRBJ2-3, with 8 bases aligning to TRBD2. V dropped 4 bases and J dropped 4; count of bases not matched to a gene: 5. Per germline, CDR1 SGHRS and CDR2 YFSETQ. CDR3 size: 14 residues. The chain's CDR3 is CASSPGLDADTQYF. The DNA of the CDR3 is TGCGCCAGCAGCCCGGGACTAGACGCAGATACGCAGTATTTT.

V is TRBV6-1 and J is TRBJ2-7; D tentatively fits TRBD1 or TRBD2 (5 bases each). This CDR3 has 16 amino acids. Germline V gene sequence: CDR1 MNHNS, CDR2 SASEGT. Trimming removed 3 bases at V and 0 bases at J, with 15 bases between. The CDR3 here is CASSEVPGPSSYEQYF. The CDR3 bases are TGTGCCAGCAGTGAGGTTCCGGGACCCAGCTCCTACGAGCAGTACTTC.

This clonotype was picked up many times. The chain has TRBV29-1 and TRBJ2-1; no firm D call. CDR1 is SQVTM, CDR2 ANQGSEA, per germline. V was cut by 4 bases and J by 0 bases, with 7 bases left in between. This CDR3 has 13 residues. This chain's CDR3 is CSVVLVSYNEQFF. The DNA for the CDR3 is TGCAGCGTTGTCCTGGTCTCCTACAATGAGCAGTTCTTC.

This chain uses TRBV29-1 with TRBJ1-1; a possible D gene is TRBD1 (6 bases). CDR3 size: 14 residues. The V gene's germline CDR1 is SQVTM and CDR2 ANQGSEA. Trimming left V 7 bases short and J 2 bases short, with 17 bases between. The CDR3 DNA is TGCAGCGCACAACAAGGGGGGCCAAACACTGAAGCTTTCTTT. Protein: CSAQQGGPNTEAFF.